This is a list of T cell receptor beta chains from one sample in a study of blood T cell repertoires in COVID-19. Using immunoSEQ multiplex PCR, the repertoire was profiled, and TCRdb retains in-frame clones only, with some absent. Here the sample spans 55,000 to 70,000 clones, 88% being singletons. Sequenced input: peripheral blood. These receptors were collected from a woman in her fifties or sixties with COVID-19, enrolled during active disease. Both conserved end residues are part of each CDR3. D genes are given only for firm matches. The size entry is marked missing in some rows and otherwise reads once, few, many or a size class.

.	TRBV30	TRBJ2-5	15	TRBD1	CAWSVRTGWVETQYF	TGTGCCTGGAGCGTCAGGACAGGGTGGGTTGAGACCCAGTACTTC
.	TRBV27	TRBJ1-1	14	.	CASTSGGANTEAFF	TGTGCCAGCACTTCTGGGGGGGCGAACACTGAAGCTTTCTTT
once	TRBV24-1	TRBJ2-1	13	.	CATGAATYNEQFF	TGTGCCACCGGAGCAGCCACCTACAATGAGCAGTTCTTC
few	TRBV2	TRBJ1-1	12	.	CASSERGIEAFF	TGTGCCAGCAGTGAAAGGGGAATTGAAGCTTTCTTT
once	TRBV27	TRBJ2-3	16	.	CASSFPTGTSTDTQYF	TGTGCCAGCAGTTTTCCAACCGGGACATCCACAGATACGCAGTATTTT
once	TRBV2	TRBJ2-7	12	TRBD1	CASSTGGYEQYF	TGTGCCAGCAGTACAGGGGGCTACGAGCAGTACTTC
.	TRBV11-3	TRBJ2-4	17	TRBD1	CASSLGWGQGAENIQYF	TGTGCCAGCAGCTTAGGTTGGGGACAGGGAGCAGAAAACATTCAGTACTTC
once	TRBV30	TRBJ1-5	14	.	CAWSAGQFNQPQHF	TGTGCCTGGAGCGCCGGACAGTTCAATCAGCCCCAGCATTTT
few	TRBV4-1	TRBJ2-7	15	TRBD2	CASSQWLAGDYEQYF	TGCGCCAGCAGCCAATGGCTAGCGGGGGACTACGAGCAGTACTTC
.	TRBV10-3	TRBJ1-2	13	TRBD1	CAISAGTAYGYTF	TGTGCCATCAGTGCCGGGACAGCCTATGGCTACACCTTC
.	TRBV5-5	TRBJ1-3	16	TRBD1	CASSLGGQGPGNTIYF	TGTGCCAGCAGCTTGGGGGGACAGGGCCCCGGAAACACCATATATTTT
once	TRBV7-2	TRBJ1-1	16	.	CASSLSQYSTQTEAFF	TGTGCCAGCAGCTTATCACAGTATTCGACGCAAACTGAAGCTTTCTTT
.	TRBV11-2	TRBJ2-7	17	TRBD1	CASSLELGGSPYYEQYF	TGTGCCAGCAGCTTAGAGTTAGGGGGCTCCCCTTACTACGAGCAGTACTTC
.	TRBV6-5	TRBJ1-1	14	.	CASSYSRQNTEAFF	TGTGCCAGCAGTTACTCGAGACAGAACACTGAAGCTTTCTTT
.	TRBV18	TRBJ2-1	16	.	CASSPRGQSSYNEQFF	TGTGCCAGCTCACCACGGGGGCAGAGCTCCTACAATGAGCAGTTCTTC
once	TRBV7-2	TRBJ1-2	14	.	CASSLGLANYGYTF	TGTGCCAGCAGCTTAGGCCTAGCTAACTATGGCTACACCTTC
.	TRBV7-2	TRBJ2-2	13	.	CASSPRYTGELFF	TGTGCCAGCAGCCCGCGTTACACCGGGGAGCTGTTTTTT
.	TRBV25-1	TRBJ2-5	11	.	CASGSGETQYF	TGTGCCAGCGGATCCGGGGAGACCCAGTACTTC
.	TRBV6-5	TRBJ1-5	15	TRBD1	CASSMGQAHNQPQHF	TGTGCCAGCAGTATGGGACAGGCGCACAATCAGCCCCAGCATTTT
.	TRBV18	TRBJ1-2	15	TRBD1	CASSIRQGRIDGYTF	TGTGCCAGCTCCATTCGACAGGGGCGGATTGATGGCTACACCTTC
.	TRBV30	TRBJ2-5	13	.	CAWSVVSTGTQYF	TGTGCCTGGAGTGTCGTGTCGACGGGGACCCAGTACTTC
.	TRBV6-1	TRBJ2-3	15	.	CASSEDGARTDTQYF	TGTGCCAGCAGTGAAGATGGGGCCCGGACAGATACGCAGTATTTT
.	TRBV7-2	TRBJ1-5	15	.	CASSLNGGGRQPQHF	TGTGCCAGCAGCTTAAATGGGGGGGGCCGTCAGCCCCAGCATTTT
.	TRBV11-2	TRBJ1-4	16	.	CASSPDAAVANEKLFF	TGTGCCAGCAGCCCTGACGCGGCGGTAGCTAATGAAAAACTGTTTTTT
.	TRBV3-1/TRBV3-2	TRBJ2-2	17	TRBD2	CASSHLSGTQTSGELFF	TGTGCCAGCAGCCACCTGAGCGGGACCCAAACGAGCGGGGAGCTGTTTTTT
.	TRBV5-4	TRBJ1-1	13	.	CASSLPPKTEAFF	TGTGCCAGCAGCTTGCCCCCTAAGACTGAAGCTTTCTTT
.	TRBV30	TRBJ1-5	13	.	CAWDTGSDQPQHF	TGTGCCTGGGATACAGGGTCGGATCAGCCCCAGCATTTT
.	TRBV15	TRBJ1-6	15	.	CATSRDYRDNSPLHF	TGTGCCACCAGCAGAGATTACAGAGATAATTCACCCCTCCACTTT
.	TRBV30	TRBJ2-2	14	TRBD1	CAWQGGTNTGELFF	TGTGCCTGGCAAGGGGGCACGAACACCGGGGAGCTGTTTTTT
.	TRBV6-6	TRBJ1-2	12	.	CATGPSNYGYTF	TGTGCCACCGGTCCTTCTAACTATGGCTACACCTTC
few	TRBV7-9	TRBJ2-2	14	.	CASSRAENTGELFF	TGTGCCAGCAGCCGCGCGGAGAACACCGGGGAGCTGTTTTTT
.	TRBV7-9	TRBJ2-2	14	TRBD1	CAASPGGGTGELFF	TGTGCCGCCTCCCCAGGGGGCGGAACCGGGGAGCTGTTTTTT
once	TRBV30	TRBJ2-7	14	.	CAWSDLPQAREQYF	TGTGCCTGGAGTGACCTGCCCCAGGCACGAGAGCAGTACTTC
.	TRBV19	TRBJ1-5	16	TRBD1	CASSSRAGTGNQPQHF	TGTGCCAGTAGTTCCCGGGCCGGGACAGGCAATCAGCCCCAGCATTTT
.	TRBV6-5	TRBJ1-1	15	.	CASSYSIGSGTEAFF	TGTGCCAGCAGTTACTCGATCGGGAGTGGCACTGAAGCTTTCTTT
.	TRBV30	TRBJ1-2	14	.	CAWSVHTLNYGYTF	TGTGCCTGGAGTGTACACACCCTTAACTATGGCTACACCTTC
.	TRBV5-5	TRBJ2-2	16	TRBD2	CASSLRAGARFGELFF	TGTGCCAGCAGCTTAAGAGCGGGGGCAAGGTTTGGGGAGCTGTTTTTT
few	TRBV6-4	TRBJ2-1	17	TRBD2	CASSASGDGGLMNEQFF	TGTGCCAGCAGTGCTAGCGGAGATGGTGGATTAATGAATGAGCAGTTCTTC
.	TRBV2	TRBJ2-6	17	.	CASRGGQVPSGANVLTF	TGTGCCAGCAGGGGAGGACAGGTCCCTTCTGGGGCCAACGTCCTGACTTTC
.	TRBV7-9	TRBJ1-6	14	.	CASSPGPAGSPLHF	TGTGCCAGCAGCCCGGGTCCCGCTGGGTCACCCCTCCACTTT
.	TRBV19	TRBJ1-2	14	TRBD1	CASETGTANYGYTF	TGTGCCAGCGAAACGGGGACAGCTAACTATGGCTACACCTTC
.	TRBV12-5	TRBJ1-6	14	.	CASGFSQGGSPLHF	TGTGCTAGTGGTTTCAGTCAGGGAGGATCACCCCTCCACTTT
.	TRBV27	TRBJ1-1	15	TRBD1	CASSLLGTGVTEAFF	TGTGCCAGCAGTCTCCTCGGGACAGGGGTCACTGAAGCTTTCTTT
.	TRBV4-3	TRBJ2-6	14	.	CASSVGRGANVLTF	TGCGCCAGCAGCGTGGGGCGAGGGGCCAACGTCCTGACTTTC
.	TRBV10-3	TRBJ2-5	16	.	CAISVGRGRGQETQYF	TGTGCCATCAGTGTCGGAAGGGGGAGAGGCCAAGAGACCCAGTACTTC
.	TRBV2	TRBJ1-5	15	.	CASSLGAGSNQPQHF	TGTGCCAGCTCTCTGGGGGCGGGTAGCAATCAGCCCCAGCATTTT
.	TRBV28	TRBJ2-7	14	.	CASSLGASGYEQYF	TGTGCCAGCAGCCTGGGAGCGTCGGGCTACGAGCAGTACTTC
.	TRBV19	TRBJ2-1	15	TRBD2	CASTVGRGSYNEQFF	TGTGCCAGTACCGTGGGGCGGGGGTCCTACAATGAGCAGTTCTTC
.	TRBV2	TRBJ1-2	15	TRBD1	CASTRTGPFNYGYTF	TGTGCCAGCACCCGGACAGGGCCGTTTAACTATGGCTACACCTTC
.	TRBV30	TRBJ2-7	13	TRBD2	CAWSRGGSYEQYF	TGTGCCTGGAGTCGGGGGGGGTCCTACGAGCAGTACTTC
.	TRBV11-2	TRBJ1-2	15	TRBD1	CASSPSTGANYGYTF	TGTGCCAGCAGCCCATCGACAGGGGCCAACTATGGCTACACCTTC
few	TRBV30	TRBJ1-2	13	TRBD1	CAWSWTGPYGYTF	TGTGCCTGGAGTTGGACAGGCCCCTATGGCTACACCTTC
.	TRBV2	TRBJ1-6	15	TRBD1	CASKEQGVENSPLHF	TGTGCCAGCAAAGAACAGGGGGTTGAGAATTCACCCCTCCACTTT
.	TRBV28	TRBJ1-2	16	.	CASNWRGGEGNYGYTF	TGTGCCAGCAATTGGAGGGGGGGAGAGGGGAACTATGGCTACACCTTC
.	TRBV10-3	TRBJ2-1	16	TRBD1	CAISERNRGAYNEQFF	TGTGCCATCAGTGAGCGGAACAGGGGGGCTTACAATGAGCAGTTCTTC
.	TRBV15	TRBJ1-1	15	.	CATSRDRQARTEAFF	TGTGCCACCAGCAGAGATAGGCAGGCGAGAACTGAAGCTTTCTTT
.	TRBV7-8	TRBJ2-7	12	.	CASSLSRGEQYF	TGTGCCAGCAGCCTCTCCAGGGGTGAGCAGTACTTC
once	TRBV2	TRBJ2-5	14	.	CASSGEGGAETQYF	TGTGCCAGCAGCGGGGAGGGGGGGGCAGAGACCCAGTACTTC
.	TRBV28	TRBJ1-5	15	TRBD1	CASSALDRGNQPQHF	TGTGCCAGCAGTGCCTTGGACAGGGGTAATCAGCCCCAGCATTTT
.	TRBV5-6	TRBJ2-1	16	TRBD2	CASSLVASGNYNEQFF	TGTGCCAGCAGCTTGGTCGCTAGCGGGAACTACAATGAGCAGTTCTTC